These 20 T cell receptor beta chains were all obtained from the same sample, sequenced in a study of blood T cell repertoires in COVID-19. Clones were read by immunoSEQ multiplex PCR, and TCRdb kept only the in-frame ones, dropping some. The sample includes under 300,000 clones, around 89% of them seen just once. The sequenced material came from PBMCs or T cells enriched from blood (not recorded which). These receptors were collected from a man aged 35 to 55 who had recovered from COVID-19.

The chain employs TRBV19 and TRBJ1-2; 8 nucleotides line up with TRBD1. This CDR3 comprises 14 residues. CDR1 is LNHDA, CDR2 SQIVND, per germline (reference sequence). Germline trimming cut 6 bases from V and 9 bases from J; bases unmatched to any gene: 12. CDR3 in amino acids: CASSPTGTGGRYTF. The CDR3, as DNA: TGTGCCAGTAGCCCGACCGGGACAGGTGGTCGCTACACCTTC.

V is TRBV27 and J is TRBJ2-1; 9 positions agree with TRBD2. Trimming cost V 3 bases and J 9 bases; bases outside gene matches: 9. This CDR3 has 15 residues. Germline V CDR1 and CDR2: MNHEY, SMNVEV (reference sequence). CDR3 nucleotides: TGTGCCAGCAGTTTGGTGCCTAGCGGGAATATTGAGCAGTTCTTC. Protein: CASSLVPSGNIEQFF.

The chain carries TRBV7-2 and TRBJ1-2; D might be TRBD1 (5 bases). CDR3 length: 15 amino acids. Germline-derived CDR1 and CDR2 are SGHTA and FQGNSA. Trimming took 1 base from V and 4 from J, leaving 13 bases between them. The CDR3 bases are TGTGCCAGCAGCTTAGGAGCAGGGCCCACCTATGGCTACACCTTC. This gives the protein CASSLGAGPTYGYTF.

The V gene is TRBV18, the J gene TRBJ1-4; the D gene is possibly TRBD1 (6 bases). Germline CDR1 is KGHSH and CDR2 is LQKENI. Trimming shortened V by 2 bases and J by 7 bases, and 17 bases separated the two germline ends. The CDR3 runs 16 residues. The CDR3 sequence: CASSPNRVGRIEKLFF. CDR3 nucleotide sequence: TGTGCCAGCTCACCAAACAGGGTAGGACGAATTGAAAAACTGTTTTTT.

The chain employs TRBV5-6 and TRBJ1-3; TRBD1 is a possible D gene (5 bases). Per the germline V gene, CDR1 is SGHDT and CDR2 is YYEEEE. V lost 4 bases and J 0 bases, leaving 11 bases between the germline ends. There are 15 residues in the CDR3. CDR3 residues: CASSPDRLSGNTIYF. CDR3 DNA: TGTGCCAGCAGCCCAGACAGACTCTCTGGAAACACCATATATTTT.

The chain joins TRBV19 to TRBJ2-7; 8 bases fit TRBD1. The CDR3 consists of 14 residues. Germline V CDR1 and CDR2: LNHDA, SQIVND (reference sequence). Losses at the gene ends were 4 bases for V and 2 bases for J; bases not matched to a gene: 4. CDR3 bases: TGTGCCAGTAGTAGAGGACAGGGCCCCTACGAGCAGTACTTC. It specifies CASSRGQGPYEQYF.

The rearrangement joins TRBV29-1 to TRBJ2-7; tentative D call: TRBD1 (5 bases). V was clipped by 2 bases and J by 7 bases, with 21 bases between them. This CDR3 spans 15 amino acids. Germline CDR1 is SQVTM and CDR2 is ANQGSEA. The CDR3 region has the DNA TGCAGCGTTGAATTGATGACAGCCCTAGGCGGTGAGCAGTACTTC. This encodes CSVELMTALGGEQYF.

The chain joins TRBV27 to TRBJ1-2, with 7 bases that match TRBD1. The V segment lost 6 bases and the J segment 4 bases; nucleotides outside the gene matches: 11. The CDR3 covers 15 residues. CDR1 MNHEY and CDR2 SMNVEV come from the germline V gene (reference sequence). Here the CDR3 DNA reads TGTGCCAGCAGAACCGATACAGGGGCCACCTATGGCTACACCTTC. Its protein product is CASRTDTGATYGYTF.

The chain combines TRBV28 with TRBJ2-3, with D possibly TRBD1 on 6 matching bases. This CDR3 contains 16 residues. CDR1 is MDHEN, CDR2 SYDVKM, per germline. The germline V and J ends were trimmed by 7 bases and 0 bases, with 17 bases remaining between them. The CDR3 sequence is CASTSSGTPSTDTQYF. The CDR3 DNA is TGTGCCAGCACCTCCTCCGGGACACCAAGCACAGATACGCAGTATTTT.

As to this clone: Other DNA sequences from this sample encode an identical CDR3 as well. The V and J genes are TRBV7-9 and TRBJ1-2, with a tentative D call TRBD1 (5 bases). Between the trimmed V and J ends, which lost 1 base and 7 bases, there was a span of 10 bases. This CDR3 contains 13 residues. Germline V CDR1 and CDR2: SEHNR, FQNEAQ (reference sequence). The CDR3 DNA reads as TGTGCCAGCAGCTTAGGGCAGGGCTCTGGCTACACCTTC. This translates into CASSLGQGSGYTF.

The CDR3 DNA is TGTGCCAGCAGCGCAGAACAGGGTATTATTACAGATACGCAGTATTTT. This translates into CASSAEQGIITDTQYF. The rearrangement links TRBV7-2 to TRBJ2-3, with D possibly matching TRBD1 (6 bases). From germline, CDR1 is SGHTA and CDR2 FQGNSA. The CDR3 sequence is 16 residues long. The ends were cut back, 5 bases at V and 3 bases at J, with 18 bases in the middle.

The chain links TRBV28 to TRBJ1-5, with a tentative D call TRBD1 (5 bases). The V gene lost 7 bases and the J gene lost 6 bases, with 19 bases spanning the gap. The V gene's germline CDR1 is MDHEN and CDR2 SYDVKM. The CDR3 sequence is 15 residues long. The chain's CDR3 is CASTVPGGSVQPQHF. The CDR3 coding sequence is TGTGCCAGCACCGTACCTGGGGGGTCCGTTCAGCCCCAGCATTTT.

The chain carries TRBV15 and TRBJ2-5; TRBD2 might be the D (6 bases). V lost 1 base and J 5 bases, leaving 11 bases between the germline ends. CDR3 length: 14 residues. Germline CDR1 is LNHNV and CDR2 is YYDKDF (reference sequence). The CDR3 spells CATSRGRDRETQYF. DNA of the CDR3: TGTGCCACCAGCAGAGGGAGGGATAGGGAGACCCAGTACTTC.

The chain is built from TRBV7-6 and TRBJ1-4; 9 bases are shared with TRBD1. Germline values: CDR1 SGHVS, CDR2 FNYEAQ. J was trimmed by 6 bases and V by 1 base; bases with no gene match: 9. CDR3 length equals 17 residues. CDR3 protein: CASSLEVGDRVDEKLFF. As DNA, the CDR3 is TGTGCCAGCAGCTTAGAAGTTGGGGACAGGGTTGATGAAAAACTGTTTTTT.

The chain couples TRBV19 to TRBJ1-1, with 9 bases identical to TRBD1. Germline assignment: CDR1 LNHDA and CDR2 SQIVND (reference sequence). The CDR3 totals 15 residues. J lost 4 bases, V lost 7 bases, and 10 bases had no gene match. The CDR3 sequence: CASIHEGTGSTEAFF. DNA of the CDR3: TGTGCCAGTATACACGAAGGGACAGGGAGCACTGAAGCTTTCTTT.

V gene TRBV19 combines with J gene TRBJ1-1; weak D call: TRBD1 (5 bases). The CDR3 loop spans 13 amino acids. V was clipped by 5 bases and J by 1 base, with 8 bases between them. Germline assignment: CDR1 LNHDA and CDR2 SQIVND (reference sequence). CDR3 in amino acids: CASSATGNTEAFF. CDR3 DNA sequence: TGTGCCAGTAGTGCTACAGGGAACACTGAAGCTTTCTTT. The variable domain in full, completed from reference TRBV19 and TRBJ1-1, reads DGGITQSPKYLFRKEGQNVTLSCEQNLNHDAMYWYRQDPGQGLRLIYYSQIVNDFQKGDIAEGYSVSREKKESFPLTVTSAQKNPTAFYLCASSATGNTEAFFGQGTRLTVV.

This sequence joins TRBV5-1 and TRBJ1-5; no clear D gene. V was cut by 5 bases and J by 4 bases, with 16 bases left in between. This CDR3 is built from 15 residues. Germline V lookup: CDR1 SGHRS, CDR2 YFSETQ. The CDR3 DNA reads TGCGCCAGCAGGTCGACGTTTGCCGGGAATCAGCCCCAGCATTTT. Protein sequence: CASRSTFAGNQPQHF.

The chain has TRBV6-2 or TRBV6-3 and TRBJ2-2; TRBD1 might be the D (6 bases). The V end lost 5 bases, the J end lost 5 bases, and 15 bases lay between the germline ends. The CDR3 is made up of 15 amino acids. CDR1 and CDR2 (germline): MNHEY, SVGEGT. In DNA form, the CDR3 reads TGTGCCAGCAGTCCGCCCGGGACACCAACCGGGGAGCTGTTTTTT. It specifies CASSPPGTPTGELFF.

This clone was seen once. The J gene is TRBJ1-5, the V gene TRBV28, with D unclear. Germline V gene sequence: CDR1 MDHEN, CDR2 SYDVKM. Trimming left V 7 bases short and J 4 bases short, with 8 bases between. The CDR3 consists of 12 residues. DNA of the CDR3: TGTGCCAGCACGCGAGCTAATCAGCCCCAGCATTTT. As protein: CASTRANQPQHF.

This clone came up once. V is TRBV9 and J is TRBJ2-7, with TRBD2 as a possible D gene (8 bases). This CDR3 spans 15 amino acids. Trimming removed 2 bases at V and 5 bases at J, with 17 bases between. The V gene's germline CDR1 is SGDLS and CDR2 YYNGEE. The CDR3 is CASSVTPGGGNEQYF. CDR3 nucleotide sequence: TGTGCCAGCAGCGTGACTCCGGGAGGGGGCAACGAGCAGTACTTC.